The 27 T cell receptor beta chains given below trace back to one sample, sequenced in a study of Tregs in tolerant kidney transplant recipients. Sequencing used immunoSEQ multiplex PCR; TCRdb keeps in-frame clones, though not all of them. Of roughly 80,000 clones listed, 98% are singletons. This specimen was CD4+ T cells from blood, taken before the transplant. The receptors come from a human donor who received a combined kidney and bone marrow transplant.

The chain recombines TRBV5-1 with TRBJ2-5, with D possibly matching TRBD2 (7 bases). The germline V and J ends were trimmed by 2 bases and 4 bases, with 15 bases remaining between them. The CDR3 is 15 residues long. The germline V gene encodes CDR1 SGHRS and CDR2 YFSETQ. The CDR3 coding sequence is TGCGCCAGCAGCTTTCTAGGGGGGGGCCGAGAGACCCAGTACTTC. Protein: CASSFLGGGRETQYF.

The rearrangement links TRBV9 to TRBJ2-3; weak D call: TRBD1 (6 bases). The germline V gene has CDR1 SGDLS and CDR2 YYNGEE. CDR3 length: 16 amino acids. Deletions cut 5 bases from V and 2 bases from J, with 18 bases between. The chain's CDR3 is CASSPIGQRSTDTQYF. CDR3 bases: TGTGCCAGCAGTCCGATCGGACAGAGATCCACAGATACGCAGTATTTT. Using reference TRBV9 and TRBJ2-3 for the parts outside the CDR3, the full variable domain is DSGVTQTPKHLITATGQRVTLRCSPRSGDLSVYWYQQSLDQGLQFLIQYYNGEERAKGNILERFSAQQFPDLHSELNLSSLELGDSALYFCASSPIGQRSTDTQYFGPGTRLTVL.

The chain combines TRBV6-6 with TRBJ1-2; D might be TRBD1 (6 bases). Trimming removed 6 bases from V and 3 bases from J, with 11 bases in between. The CDR3 is made up of 13 amino acids. Germline CDR1 reads MNHNY; CDR2 reads SVGAGI (reference sequence). CDR3 region: CASRDSTDYGYTF. CDR3 sequence (DNA): TGTGCCAGCAGGGACAGTACTGACTATGGCTACACCTTC.

This clone appeared a single time. V and J are TRBV6-5 and TRBJ2-2, with TRBD1 matching over 7 bases. The V and J ends lost 6 bases and 6 bases, in that order; junction bases with no gene match: 4. CDR3 length: 13 residues. The V gene's germline CDR1 is MNHEY and CDR2 SVGAGI. CDR3 sequence reads: CASSPDRAGELFF. CDR3 nucleotide sequence: TGTGCCAGCAGCCCCGACAGGGCCGGGGAGCTGTTTTTT.

The V gene is TRBV21-1, the J gene TRBJ2-7; TRBD1, the table's D call, lacks a check against the DNA. TRBV21-1 is annotated as a pseudogene. The CDR3 loop spans 15 amino acids. The CDR3 reads CASSSKGRGLCEQYF. The CDR3 bases are TGTGCCAGCAGTAGCAAGGGCAGGGGTCTCTGCGAGCAGTACTTC.

This chain connects TRBV5-5 to TRBJ2-4, with 10 nucleotides matching TRBD1. The CDR3 totals 18 residues. The ends lost 1 base at V and 1 base at J; junction bases unmatched: 8. CDR1 and CDR2 from the germline V gene are SGHKS and YYEKEE (reference sequence). The CDR3 DNA is TGTGCCAGCAGCTTGATTGACAGGGGGCGCGGGGCCAAAAACATTCAGTACTTC. It codes for CASSLIDRGRGAKNIQYF.

V usage is TRBV7-2 and J usage is TRBJ2-2; 10 positions agree with TRBD1. CDR3 size: 15 residues. Trimming took 5 bases from V and 7 from J; bases not matched to a gene: 7. Germline CDR1 reads SGHTA; CDR2 reads FQGNSA. The CDR3 is CASSRDRGLSGELFF. The CDR3 DNA sequence: TGTGCCAGCAGCCGTGACAGGGGGCTGAGCGGGGAGCTGTTTTTT.

This sequence joins TRBV7-3 and TRBJ2-7; TRBD1 might be the D (5 bases). Trimming stripped 3 bases from V and 0 bases from J, with 12 bases between. This CDR3 contains 15 residues. The germline V gene encodes CDR1 SGHTA and CDR2 FQGTGA. CDR3 bases: TGTGCCAGCAGCTTTGGGGCGGTTCCCTCCTACGAGCAGTACTTC. It translates to CASSFGAVPSYEQYF.

This clone was found once. The chain employs TRBV21-1 and TRBJ2-3; TRBD2, the table's D call, lacks a check against the DNA. TRBV21-1 is given as a pseudogene. The CDR3 is made up of 21 amino acids. The DNA of the CDR3 is TGTGCCAGCAGCAACTCGAAGATCGAACGACTCGGGACTACTCGAGCAAATACGCAGTATTTT. Residues: CASSNSKIERLGTTRANTQYF.

The chain links TRBV18 to TRBJ1-2; unclear D gene. CDR3 length: 15 residues. V lost 0 bases and J 1 base, leaving 9 bases between the germline ends. Germline loops: CDR1 KGHSH, CDR2 LQKENI. As DNA, the CDR3 is TGTGCCAGCTCACCACCTACGGTTCTTAACTATGGCTACACCTTC. Its protein is CASSPPTVLNYGYTF.

This chain uses TRBV9 with TRBJ2-3; TRBD2 matches 9 bases. The CDR3 contains 16 residues. Per the germline V gene, CDR1 is SGDLS and CDR2 is YYNGEE. J was trimmed by 5 bases and V by 4 bases; bases with no gene match: 11. CDR3 loop: CASSQALAGGQDTQYF. The DNA of the CDR3 is TGTGCCAGCAGCCAAGCCCTGGCGGGAGGGCAAGATACGCAGTATTTT.

V usage is TRBV4-2 and J usage is TRBJ2-2; TRBD1 might be the D (6 bases). Trimming stripped 2 bases from V and 0 bases from J, with 10 bases between. The germline V gene encodes CDR1 LGHNA and CDR2 YNFKEQ. The CDR3 has 16 amino acids. The CDR3 reads CASSQLTGSNTGELFF. In DNA, the CDR3 is TGTGCCAGCAGCCAACTGACAGGCTCGAACACCGGGGAGCTGTTTTTT.

The chain carries TRBV29-1 and TRBJ2-7, with TRBD1 matching 10 bases. In germline, CDR1 is SQVTM, CDR2 ANQGSEA. V lost 3 bases, J lost 4 bases, and 9 bases stayed unmatched. The CDR3 totals 15 residues. CDR3 region: CSVEAMTGGVYEQYF. The CDR3 coding sequence is TGCAGCGTTGAGGCAATGACAGGGGGCGTATACGAGCAGTACTTC.

The gene calls are TRBV9 and TRBJ2-2; D gene ambiguous. The germline CDR1 and CDR2 sequences are SGDLS and YYNGEE. Trimming shortened V by 0 bases and J by 8 bases, and 11 bases separated the two germline ends. This CDR3 spans 14 amino acids. Written as DNA, the CDR3 is TGTGCCAGCAGCGTAGCCGGAGTGAGTGGGGAGCTGTTTTTT. Encoded protein: CASSVAGVSGELFF.

The chain recombines TRBV29-1 with TRBJ2-3, with TRBD1 matching over 9 bases. CDR1 SQVTM and CDR2 ANQGSEA come from the germline V gene. V lost 6 bases, J lost 0 bases, and 13 bases stayed unmatched. There are 17 residues in the CDR3. The CDR3 bases are TGCAGCGTACTACCGGGACAGGGACCCCCTAGCACAGATACGCAGTATTTT. This sequence encodes CSVLPGQGPPSTDTQYF.

CDR3 sequence: CASSPGERRHYEQYF. The DNA for the CDR3 is TGTGCCAGCAGCCCAGGGGAGCGTCGCCACTACGAGCAGTACTTC. The chain combines TRBV7-6 with TRBJ2-7; D might be TRBD1 (6 bases). The germline V and J ends were trimmed by 5 bases and 3 bases, with 17 bases remaining between them. Looked up from germline, CDR1 is SGHVS and CDR2 is FNYEAQ. The CDR3 runs 15 residues.

This chain joins TRBV5-4 and TRBJ2-1; weak D call: TRBD1 (5 bases). Germline assignment: CDR1 SGHNT and CDR2 YYREEE (reference sequence). The V end was cut by 4 bases, the J end by 6 bases, with 14 bases between. The CDR3 runs 14 residues. The CDR3 here is CASSRVPGANEQFF. The CDR3 coding sequence is TGTGCCAGCAGCCGAGTCCCTGGGGCCAATGAGCAGTTCTTC.

The chain has TRBV18 and TRBJ1-1; D possibly corresponds to TRBD1 (6 bases). Trimming shortened V by 2 bases and J by 3 bases, and 16 bases separated the two germline ends. This CDR3 region has 16 residues. Germline CDR1 and CDR2: KGHSH and LQKENI. The CDR3 DNA sequence: TGTGCCAGCTCACCAGCGGGGGCCCGGGGGGACACTGAAGCTTTCTTT. Translating it yields CASSPAGARGDTEAFF.

The CDR3 DNA sequence: TGCGCCAGCAGCCATCTTCAGGGGTTCGGCTACGAGCAGTACTTC. As protein: CASSHLQGFGYEQYF. The V call is TRBV4-1, the J call TRBJ2-7; TRBD1 might be the D (6 bases). V lost 3 bases and J lost 3, with 15 bases in between. The germline gives CDR1 MGHRA, CDR2 YSYEKL. This CDR3 comprises 15 residues.

The chain employs TRBV12-5 and TRBJ2-5; 8 nucleotides line up with TRBD2. CDR1 is LGHNT and CDR2 is FRNRAP in the germline V gene. J lost 4 bases, V lost 0 bases, and 4 bases had no gene match. The CDR3 covers 15 residues. CDR3 amino acids: CASGLVTGGPETQYF. CDR3 nucleotide sequence: TGTGCTAGTGGTTTGGTAACGGGGGGGCCAGAGACCCAGTACTTC.

This clone was counted a single time. V is TRBV6-5 and J is TRBJ2-5; perhaps TRBD1 as D (6 bases). Germline V gene sequence: CDR1 MNHEY, CDR2 SVGAGI. Deletions cut 0 bases from V and 2 bases from J, with 13 bases between. This CDR3 region has 16 residues. CDR3 region: CASSYSLERGQETQYF. Written as DNA, the CDR3 is TGTGCCAGCAGTTACTCGTTAGAGAGGGGGCAAGAGACCCAGTACTTC.

This chain connects TRBV9 to TRBJ2-1; TRBD2 aligns across 8 bases. From germline, CDR1 is SGDLS and CDR2 YYNGEE. The trim removed 0 bases at V and 4 bases at J, leaving 3 bases unmatched. The CDR3 length is 15 residues. The CDR3 coding sequence is TGTGCCAGCAGCGTAGTCTCTAGCGGGTACAATGAGCAGTTCTTC. Translated: CASSVVSSGYNEQFF. The full variable domain, rest sourced from reference TRBV9 and TRBJ2-1, is DSGVTQTPKHLITATGQRVTLRCSPRSGDLSVYWYQQSLDQGLQFLIQYYNGEERAKGNILERFSAQQFPDLHSELNLSSLELGDSALYFCASSVVSSGYNEQFFGPGTRLTVL.

The CDR3 region has the DNA TGTGCCAGCAGCGTCGATGGAGCTAGCACAGATACGCAGTATTTT. Residues: CASSVDGASTDTQYF. This chain uses TRBV7-3 with TRBJ2-3; D unresolved. V gave up 5 bases and J gave up 0 bases, with 12 bases separating them. Germline V lookup: CDR1 SGHTA, CDR2 FQGTGA. The length of the CDR3 is 15 residues.

This chain links TRBV7-2 with TRBJ2-3; 10 positions match TRBD2. The V and J ends lost 5 bases and 1 base, in that order; junction bases with no gene match: 6. The CDR3 loop spans 16 amino acids. Per the germline V gene, CDR1 is SGHTA and CDR2 is FQGNSA. The DNA of the CDR3 is TGTGCCAGCAGCCTACTCGGACTAGCGGGCACAGATACGCAGTATTTT. Translating gives CASSLLGLAGTDTQYF.

V is TRBV7-9 and J is TRBJ2-3, with 7 bases that match TRBD2. Germline values: CDR1 SEHNR, CDR2 FQNEAQ (reference sequence). Trimming at V came to 3 bases and at J to 3 bases, leaving 6 bases not matched to a gene. CDR3 size: 15 residues. For the CDR3, the DNA is TGTGCCAGCAGCTTTTGGACTAGATCTACAGATACGCAGTATTTT. Amino acids: CASSFWTRSTDTQYF.

J is TRBJ1-1 and V is TRBV7-3, with a possible D match to TRBD1 (5 bases). Trimming took 5 bases from V and 1 from J, leaving 14 bases between them. The CDR3 is 15 amino acids. Germline loops: CDR1 SGHTA, CDR2 FQGTGA. CDR3 residues: CASSPRGRWNTEAFF. CDR3 bases: TGTGCCAGCAGCCCGCGGGGACGTTGGAACACTGAAGCTTTCTTT.

This rearrangement joins TRBV5-4 to TRBJ2-2, with 10 bases fitting TRBD2. This CDR3 region has 16 residues. Germline assignment: CDR1 SGHNT and CDR2 YYREEE (reference sequence). V gave up 4 bases and J gave up 4 bases; unmatched junction bases: 7. In nucleotides, the CDR3 is TGTGCCAGCAGCCTAGGACTAGCGGAGACCACCGGGGAGCTGTTTTTT. As protein: CASSLGLAETTGELFF.